The 29 T cell receptor beta chains below all came from one sample that was sequenced in a study of metastatic and nonmetastatic thyroid tumors. The entire patient cohort was treatment-naive prior to thyroid surgery. TCRdb ran MiXCR on the PCR reads. The repertoire holds 26,000 or so clones, with over 15% as singletons. The sample consisted of blood. These receptors originate from a male donor with papillary thyroid cancer or a benign thyroid nodule (not recorded which). Some clones in this sample may be carry-over from other donors' samples.

This clone was seen a few times. This rearrangement joins TRBV12-3 or TRBV12-4 to TRBJ2-4, with D tentatively TRBD1 (7 bases). The CDR3 has 17 residues. V lost 2 bases and J 9 bases, leaving 23 bases between the germline ends. The CDR3 protein is CASSLSGLQTGSGIQYF. As DNA, the CDR3 is TGTGCCAGCAGTTTAAGCGGACTACAGACAGGGTCGGGCATTCAGTACTTC.

At least ten counts were recorded for this clone. The V gene is TRBV9, the J gene TRBJ2-1; perhaps D is TRBD1 or TRBD2 (5 bases each). The germline CDR1 and CDR2 sequences are SGDLS and YYNGEE. The CDR3 contains 13 residues. V lost 0 bases to trimming and J lost 6 bases, with 7 bases between them. The chain's CDR3 is CASSVGGANEQFF. Written as DNA, the CDR3 is TGTGCCAGCAGCGTAGGAGGGGCCAATGAGCAGTTCTTC.

The table lists this clone with many counts. The gene calls are TRBV28 and TRBJ1-1; no clear D. There are 12 residues in the CDR3. The V gene lost 8 bases and the J gene lost 10 bases, with 17 bases spanning the gap. Germline V gives CDR1 MDHEN, CDR2 SYDVKM. This chain's CDR3 is CASSLGGIAAFF. CDR3 coding DNA: TGTGCCAGCTCCCTGGGTGGGATAGCAGCTTTCTTT.

By its share, this clone is medium-sized. The V call is TRBV6-2 or TRBV6-3, the J call TRBJ1-5, with D perhaps TRBD1 (5 bases). Germline V gene lookup returns CDR1 MNHEY and CDR2 SVGEGT. The V end lost 5 bases, the J end lost 6 bases, and 23 bases lay between the germline ends. This CDR3 contains 17 residues. CDR3 nucleotides: TGTGCCAGCAGTCCACCAAGTTGGTCAGGGTTGGGTCAGCCCCAGCATTTT. Protein: CASSPPSWSGLGQPQHF.

This chain connects TRBV10-3 to TRBJ2-7; 13 bases are shared with TRBD2. Germline assignment: CDR1 ENHRY and CDR2 SYGVKD. Unmatched junction bases numbered 6, after V lost 5 bases and J lost 5 bases. The CDR3 is made up of 15 amino acids. The CDR3 loop reads CAISRTSGSGNEQYF. CDR3 coding DNA: TGTGCCATCAGTCGGACTAGCGGGAGTGGGAACGAGCAGTACTTC.

This clone occurred a few times. V is TRBV28 and J is TRBJ1-5; D gene ambiguous. This CDR3 region has 13 residues. Germline CDR1 reads MDHEN; CDR2 reads SYDVKM. With 11 bases removed from V and 3 bases from J, the gap between germline ends came to 14 bases. CDR3 region: CASRPFPNQPQHF. For the CDR3, the DNA is TGTGCCTCGCGGCCGTTTCCCAATCAGCCCCAGCATTTT.

In its sample, this clone was seen many times. A much larger clone lies a single base off, so this may be a read error. The chain carries TRBV28 and TRBJ2-5; TRBD2 is a possible D gene (6 bases). V lost 10 bases to trimming and J lost 1 base, with 13 bases between them. The germline gives CDR1 MDHEN, CDR2 SYDVKM. This CDR3 is 13 amino acids long. CDR3 sequence: CAIAARSQETQYF. CDR3 DNA sequence: TGTGCCATAGCGGCTCGGAGCCAAGAGACCCAGTACTTC.

Within the sample, this clone is medium-sized. CDR3 sequence (DNA): TGTGCCAGCAGTGTCTACGAGCAGTACTTC. It codes for CASSVYEQYF. The V and J genes are TRBV2 and TRBJ2-7; D gene uncertain. V gave up 4 bases and J gave up 3 bases, with 1 base separating them. Germline CDR1 and CDR2: SNHLY and FYNNEI. This CDR3 has 10 residues.

This chain connects TRBV6-1 to TRBJ2-3, with 13 positions matching TRBD2. CDR3 length: 15 amino acids. Germline V gives CDR1 MNHNS, CDR2 SASEGT. J gave up 4 bases and V 7 bases, and 5 bases lay outside the gene matches. The CDR3 region has the DNA TGTGCCAGCACCCTACTAGCGGGAGGGGCAGATACGCAGTATTTT. This translates into CASTLLAGGADTQYF.

There are many counts of this clone. This rearrangement joins TRBV6-5 to TRBJ1-2; D possibly corresponds to TRBD1 (6 bases). The CDR3 is made up of 14 amino acids. V was pared by 0 bases and J by 4 bases, with 9 bases between. The germline gives CDR1 MNHEY, CDR2 SVGAGI. CDR3 nucleotides: TGTGCCAGCAGTTACTCTGGGGGGCTCTATGGCTACACCTTC. The encoded protein is CASSYSGGLYGYTF.

The chain combines TRBV11-2 with TRBJ2-1; 9 bases are a match to TRBD1. Trimming at V came to 5 bases and at J to 1 base, leaving 6 bases not matched to a gene. The CDR3 length is 16 residues. Germline V gives CDR1 SGHAT, CDR2 FQNNGV. CDR3 DNA: TGTGCCAGCAGCGCCGGACAGGGGTGGTCCTACAATGAGCAGTTCTTC. Amino acid sequence: CASSAGQGWSYNEQFF.

This clone was recorded at least ten times. The gene calls are TRBV4-2 and TRBJ2-7; maybe TRBD2 (5 bases). Trimming removed 1 base from V and 6 bases from J, with 10 bases in between. The CDR3 runs to 13 residues. From germline, CDR1 is LGHNA and CDR2 YNFKEQ. CDR3 coding DNA: TGTGCCAGCAGCCAAGGAGGGCTGGCCGAGCAGTACTTC. Protein product: CASSQGGLAEQYF.

Notes on this clone: With a much larger clone just one base away, this may be a read error. The same CDR3 also results from other DNA sequences found in this sample. The J gene is TRBJ1-1, the V gene TRBV10-2, with D maybe TRBD1 (5 bases). CDR3 length equals 14 residues. Germline V CDR1 and CDR2: WSHSY, SAAADI. Written as DNA, the CDR3 is TGCGCCGGCAGGGAGGGACCTTCGAACACTGAAGCTTTCTTT. Translation gives CAGREGPSNTEAFF.

The table lists this clone with a few counts. J is TRBJ1-2 and V is TRBV6-1; no definite D call. V dropped 2 bases and J dropped 3 bases, with 13 bases sitting between them. The germline CDR1 and CDR2 sequences are MNHNS and SASEGT. CDR3 length: 15 residues. The CDR3 loop reads CASSEWALMYYGYTF. CDR3 coding DNA: TGTGCCAGCAGTGAATGGGCTTTGATGTACTATGGCTACACCTTC.

This clone was found many times. The V and J genes are TRBV5-1 and TRBJ2-5, with 11 nucleotides matching TRBD2. Germline values: CDR1 SGHRS, CDR2 YFSETQ. This CDR3 contains 14 residues. V was pared by 7 bases and J by 3 bases, with 5 bases of the junction left unmatched. DNA for the CDR3: TGCGCCAGCGCCCGGGGACTAGCGGAAGAGACCCAGTACTTC. Amino acids: CASARGLAEETQYF. Together with reference TRBV5-1 and TRBJ2-5, the CDR3 gives the full variable domain: KAGVTQTPRYLIKTRGQQVTLSCSPISGHRSVSWYQQTPGQGLQFLFEYFSETQRNKGNFPGRFSGRQFSNSRSEMNVSTLELGDSALYLCASARGLAEETQYFGPGTRLLVL.

This clone was seen at least ten times. V is TRBV6-2 or TRBV6-3 and J is TRBJ1-6, with D unclear. The CDR3 contains 14 residues. Germline assignment: CDR1 MNHEY and CDR2 SVGEGT. The V and J ends lost 6 bases and 7 bases respectively, with 13 bases between them. CDR3 nucleotides: TGTGCCAGCAGGCCGTCCAGTGAAAATTCACCCCTCCACTTT. It encodes CASRPSSENSPLHF.

The count of this clone is one. V is TRBV19 and J is TRBJ2-2, with 7 bases matching TRBD1. Germline trimming cut 6 bases from V and 2 bases from J; bases unmatched to any gene: 12. The CDR3 has 17 residues. Germline CDR1 LNHDA, CDR2 SQIVND (reference sequence). The CDR3 region has the DNA TGTGCCAGTAGCTTTGACGCCGGGACAGTTAACACCGGGGAGCTGTTTTTT. Protein: CASSFDAGTVNTGELFF.

This clone was picked up many times. The V and J genes are TRBV28 and TRBJ1-2; unclear D gene. Trimming shortened V by 6 bases and J by 4 bases, and 18 bases separated the two germline ends. Germline V gene data show CDR1 as MDHEN and CDR2 as SYDVKM. CDR3 size: 15 residues. The CDR3 here is CASSISPGIGYGYTF. CDR3 DNA sequence: TGTGCCAGCAGCATCTCCCCGGGAATCGGCTATGGCTACACCTTC.

This clone has a count of ten or more. The V gene is TRBV10-3, the J gene TRBJ2-7; D tentatively fits TRBD1 or TRBD2 (5 bases each). Germline V lookup: CDR1 ENHRY, CDR2 SYGVKD. This CDR3 has 16 amino acids. The V end was cut by 11 bases, the J end by 3 bases, with 26 bases between. The CDR3 here is CASLPQSGTALYEQYF. The CDR3 DNA sequence: TGTGCCTCGCTTCCACAGTCGGGGACGGCCCTCTACGAGCAGTACTTC.

This clone was picked up a small number of times. This sequence may be a read error, since a much larger clone differs from it by one base. V and J are TRBV29-1 and TRBJ2-1, with a tentative D call TRBD2 (6 bases). CDR3 length: 13 amino acids. Per the germline V gene, CDR1 is SQVTM and CDR2 is ANQGSEA. The CDR3 sequence is CSVGTGGYNEKFF. The CDR3 DNA reads as TGCAGCGTGGGGACCGGGGGTTACAATGAGAAGTTCTTC.

This clone showed up many times. The chain carries TRBV19 and TRBJ1-5, with unresolved D. Germline CDR1 and CDR2: LNHDA and SQIVND (reference sequence). Deletions cut 4 bases from V and 6 bases from J, with 16 bases between. The CDR3 has 15 amino acids. CDR3 sequence: CASSKSMGLGQPQHF. Written as DNA, the CDR3 is TGTGCCAGTAGTAAAAGTATGGGGTTGGGTCAGCCCCAGCATTTT.

V and J are TRBV28 and TRBJ1-2; TRBD1 matches at 9 bases. CDR3 length: 13 amino acids. Germline CDR1 is MDHEN and CDR2 is SYDVKM. J lost 5 bases, V lost 6 bases, and 4 bases had no gene match. CDR3 loop: CASRTGGRYGYTF. The CDR3 DNA reads as TGTGCCAGCAGAACAGGGGGCAGATATGGCTACACCTTC.

This clone was found many times. The CDR3 sequence is CASSLDGQVAVVQFF. The CDR3 DNA sequence: TGCGCCAGCAGCTTGGACGGCCAGGTGGCGGTTGTGCAGTTCTTC. V and J are TRBV5-1 and TRBJ2-1; D ambiguous. Trimming pared 0 bases from V and 12 bases from J, leaving 19 bases between. Germline V lookup: CDR1 SGHRS, CDR2 YFSETQ. The CDR3 loop spans 15 amino acids.

This clone came up many times. The gene calls are TRBV7-3 and TRBJ2-2; 12 nucleotides match TRBD2. Germline loops: CDR1 SGHTA, CDR2 FQGTGA. This CDR3 has 16 amino acids. The V segment lost 5 bases and the J segment 5 bases; nucleotides outside the gene matches: 6. The CDR3 is CASSPPGLAGTGELFF. As DNA, the CDR3 is TGTGCCAGCAGCCCTCCCGGACTAGCGGGAACCGGGGAGCTGTTTTTT.

This clone came up many times. The chain links TRBV5-1 to TRBJ2-2; 9 nucleotides agree with TRBD1. The CDR3 is made up of 16 amino acids. After removal of 2 bases from V and 7 bases from J, the junction contained 9 bases not matched to a gene. Germline CDR1 is SGHRS and CDR2 is YFSETQ. The CDR3 loop reads CASSLSGGTGHGELFF. The CDR3 bases are TGCGCCAGCAGCTTAAGTGGAGGGACAGGGCACGGGGAGCTGTTTTTT.

J is TRBJ1-5 and V is TRBV7-6; the D gene is possibly TRBD1 (5 bases). Trimming pared 4 bases from V and 2 bases from J, leaving 12 bases between. CDR3 length equals 15 residues. Per the germline V gene, CDR1 is SGHVS and CDR2 is FNYEAQ. This chain's CDR3 is CASSWGNRGNQPQHF. The CDR3 DNA reads TGTGCCAGCAGCTGGGGGAACCGCGGCAATCAGCCCCAGCATTTT.

This clone was observed many times. The gene calls are TRBV5-1 and TRBJ2-7; 7 nucleotides align to TRBD1. This CDR3 spans 14 amino acids. With V trimmed by 5 bases and J by 6 bases, 11 bases remained unmatched. The germline V gene has CDR1 SGHRS and CDR2 YFSETQ. CDR3 nucleotide sequence: TGCGCCAGCAGTAACACACAGGGGTCCCGCGAGCAGTACTTC. It codes for CASSNTQGSREQYF.

This clone occurred many times. The V call is TRBV10-3, the J call TRBJ2-7, with TRBD1 matching over 10 bases. Trimming removed 3 bases from V and 4 bases from J; junction bases left unmatched: 9. CDR1 is ENHRY and CDR2 is SYGVKD in the germline V gene. This CDR3 region has 16 residues. The CDR3, as DNA: TGTGCCATCAGTGACCCCTCCGGGACAGGGGTTTACGAGCAGTACTTC. As protein: CAISDPSGTGVYEQYF.

At least ten counts were recorded for this clone. This chain connects TRBV6-1 to TRBJ1-5; weak D call: TRBD1 (6 bases). The CDR3 is 13 residues long. CDR1 MNHNS and CDR2 SASEGT come from the germline V gene. Trimming cost V 8 bases and J 4 bases, with 12 bases left between them. This CDR3 reads CASHREVNQPQHF. CDR3 bases: TGTGCCAGCCACAGGGAAGTAAATCAGCCCCAGCATTTT.